The sequence of this T cell receptor (beta chain) was determined in a study of beta chain features in type 1 diabetes. Study observations and caveats: TCRB CDR3 length was moderately but significantly reduced in all four CD4+ subsets of Type 1 diabetes patients. The VDJ junctions of type 1 diabetes patients carried fewer insertions and more deletions. Across patients, naive, central memory and Treg TCRB repertoires exhibited apparently greater similarity than was observed across healthy donors. Using cDNA template may skew counts toward highly expressing activated cells.

The V end lost 6 bases, the J end lost 4 bases, and 15 bases lay between the germline ends. The CDR3 loop spans 14 amino acids. The germline V gene encodes CDR1 MNHEY and CDR2 SVGAGI. Staining for CD45RO/CCR7/CD25/CD127/CD95/CD27 allowed sorting of CD4+ naive, central memory, regulatory and stem cell-like memory cells. Expressed TCRB transcripts were sequenced after all isolated RNA was converted to cDNA. Using immunoSEQ multiplex PCR, the repertoire was profiled, and TCRdb retains in-frame clones only, with some absent. The repertoire holds around 180,000 clones, with roughly 7.1% as singletons. About this clone itself: Its antigen is still unknown.

Specimen: central memory CD4+ T cells from blood. This sequence originates from a woman aged 40-49 years with type 1 diabetes. This chain uses TRBV6-5 with TRBJ2-5; no clear D. Here the CDR3 DNA reads TGTGCCAGCAGGGAACAGCCGAGCAGAGAGACCCAGTACTTC. It yields the protein CASREQPSRETQYF.